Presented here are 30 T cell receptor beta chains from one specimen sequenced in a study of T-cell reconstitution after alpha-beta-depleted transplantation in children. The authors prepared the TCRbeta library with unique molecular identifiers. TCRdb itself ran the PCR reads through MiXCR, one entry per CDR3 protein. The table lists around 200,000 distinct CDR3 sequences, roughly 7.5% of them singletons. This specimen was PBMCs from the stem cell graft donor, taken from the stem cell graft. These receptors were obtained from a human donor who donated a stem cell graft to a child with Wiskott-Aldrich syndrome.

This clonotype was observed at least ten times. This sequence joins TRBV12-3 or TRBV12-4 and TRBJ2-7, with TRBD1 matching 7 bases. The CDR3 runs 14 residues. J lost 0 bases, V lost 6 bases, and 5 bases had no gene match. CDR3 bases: TGTGCCAGCAGGTCCAGGGGGAGCTCCTACGAGCAGTACTTC. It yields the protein CASRSRGSSYEQYF.

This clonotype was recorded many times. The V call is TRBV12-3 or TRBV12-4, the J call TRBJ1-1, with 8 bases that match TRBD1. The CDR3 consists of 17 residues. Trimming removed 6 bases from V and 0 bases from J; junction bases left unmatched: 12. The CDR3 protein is CASRPIGPDRVNTEAFF. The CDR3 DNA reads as TGTGCCAGCAGGCCTATTGGGCCGGACAGGGTGAACACTGAAGCTTTCTTT.

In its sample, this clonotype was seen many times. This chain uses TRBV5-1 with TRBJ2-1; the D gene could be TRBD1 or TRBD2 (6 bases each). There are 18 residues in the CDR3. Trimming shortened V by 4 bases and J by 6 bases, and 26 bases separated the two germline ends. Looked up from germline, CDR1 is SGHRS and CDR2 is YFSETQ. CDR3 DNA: TGCGCCAGCAGCCCTTTAGGGGGTCTCATAGCGGCGTTCAATGAGCAGTTCTTC. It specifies CASSPLGGLIAAFNEQFF.

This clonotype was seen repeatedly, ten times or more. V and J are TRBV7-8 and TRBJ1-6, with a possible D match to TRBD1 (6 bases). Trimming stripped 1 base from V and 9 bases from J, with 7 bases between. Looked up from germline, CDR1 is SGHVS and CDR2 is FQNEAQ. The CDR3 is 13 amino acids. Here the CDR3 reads CASSLGGASPLHF. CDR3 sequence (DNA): TGTGCCAGCAGCTTAGGGGGGGCTTCACCCCTCCACTTT.

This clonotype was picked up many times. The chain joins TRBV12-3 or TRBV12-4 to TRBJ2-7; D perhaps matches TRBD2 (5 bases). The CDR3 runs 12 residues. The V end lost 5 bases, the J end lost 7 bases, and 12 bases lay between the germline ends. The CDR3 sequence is CASSDGIGEQYF. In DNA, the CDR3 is TGTGCCAGCAGTGACGGGATCGGGGAGCAGTACTTC.

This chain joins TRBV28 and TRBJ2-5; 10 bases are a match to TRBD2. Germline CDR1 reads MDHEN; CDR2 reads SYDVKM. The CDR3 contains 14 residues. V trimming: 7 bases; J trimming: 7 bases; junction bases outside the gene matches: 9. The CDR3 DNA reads TGTGCCAGCAAAGTCAGCGGGGGGGCGGGGACCCAGTACTTC. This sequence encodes CASKVSGGAGTQYF.

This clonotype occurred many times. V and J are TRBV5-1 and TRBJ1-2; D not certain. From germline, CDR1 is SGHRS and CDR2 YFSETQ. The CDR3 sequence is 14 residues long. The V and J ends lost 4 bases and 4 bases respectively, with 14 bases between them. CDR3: CASSPAGSSYGYTF. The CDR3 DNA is TGCGCCAGCAGCCCCGCAGGCAGCTCCTATGGCTACACCTTC.

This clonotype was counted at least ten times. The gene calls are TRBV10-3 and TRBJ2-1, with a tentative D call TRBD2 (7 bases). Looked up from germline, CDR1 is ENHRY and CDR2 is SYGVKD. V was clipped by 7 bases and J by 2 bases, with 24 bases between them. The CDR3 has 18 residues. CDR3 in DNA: TGTGCCATCACTAGCCATAAACAGGGAGGGGAAACCTACAATGAGCAGTTCTTC. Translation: CAITSHKQGGETYNEQFF.

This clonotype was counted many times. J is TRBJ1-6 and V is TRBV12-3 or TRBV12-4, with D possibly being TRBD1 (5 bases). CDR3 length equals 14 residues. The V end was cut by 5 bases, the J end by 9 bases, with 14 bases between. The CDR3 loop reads CASSVDVGGSPLHF. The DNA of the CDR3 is TGTGCCAGCAGTGTGGACGTTGGGGGTTCACCCCTCCACTTT.

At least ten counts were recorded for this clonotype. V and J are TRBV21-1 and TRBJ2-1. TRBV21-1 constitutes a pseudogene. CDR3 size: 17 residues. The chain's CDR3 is CASSKEGCSSSYNEQFF. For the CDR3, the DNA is TGTGCCAGCAGCAAAGAAGGTTGTAGTAGCTCCTACAATGAGCAGTTCTTC.

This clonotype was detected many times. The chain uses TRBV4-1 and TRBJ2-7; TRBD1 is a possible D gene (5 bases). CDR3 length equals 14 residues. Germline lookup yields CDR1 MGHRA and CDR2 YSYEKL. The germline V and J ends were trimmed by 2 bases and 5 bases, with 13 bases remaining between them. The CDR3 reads CASSQIQDFDEQYF. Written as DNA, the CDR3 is TGCGCCAGCAGCCAAATACAGGATTTCGACGAGCAGTACTTC.

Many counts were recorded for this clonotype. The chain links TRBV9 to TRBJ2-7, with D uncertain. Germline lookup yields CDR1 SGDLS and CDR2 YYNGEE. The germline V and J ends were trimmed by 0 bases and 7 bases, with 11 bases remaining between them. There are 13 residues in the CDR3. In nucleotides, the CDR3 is TGTGCCAGCAGCGTAGAGGGCTCCGGGGAGCAGTACTTC. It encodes CASSVEGSGEQYF. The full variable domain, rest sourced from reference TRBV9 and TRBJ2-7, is DSGVTQTPKHLITATGQRVTLRCSPRSGDLSVYWYQQSLDQGLQFLIQYYNGEERAKGNILERFSAQQFPDLHSELNLSSLELGDSALYFCASSVEGSGEQYFGPGTRLTVT.

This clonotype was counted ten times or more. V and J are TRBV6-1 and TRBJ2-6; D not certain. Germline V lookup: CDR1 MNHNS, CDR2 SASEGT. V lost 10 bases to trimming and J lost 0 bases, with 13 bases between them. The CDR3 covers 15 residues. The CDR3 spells CATHSDGSGANVLTF. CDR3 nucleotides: TGTGCCACCCACAGCGACGGCTCTGGGGCCAACGTCCTGACTTTC.

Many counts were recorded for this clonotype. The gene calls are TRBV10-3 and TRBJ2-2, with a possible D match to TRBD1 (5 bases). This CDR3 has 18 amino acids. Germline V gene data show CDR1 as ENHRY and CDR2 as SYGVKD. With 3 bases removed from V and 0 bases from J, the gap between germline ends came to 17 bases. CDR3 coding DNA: TGTGCCATCAGTGACGCGACAGCTATCCTCGCGAACACCGGGGAGCTGTTTTTT. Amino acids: CAISDATAILANTGELFF.

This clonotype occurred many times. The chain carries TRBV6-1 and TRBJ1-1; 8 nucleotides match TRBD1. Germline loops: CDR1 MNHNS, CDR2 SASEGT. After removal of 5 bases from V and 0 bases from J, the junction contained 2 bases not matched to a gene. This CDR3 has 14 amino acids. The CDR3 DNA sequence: TGTGCCAGCAGTCCGACAGGGGTGAACACTGAAGCTTTCTTT. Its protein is CASSPTGVNTEAFF.

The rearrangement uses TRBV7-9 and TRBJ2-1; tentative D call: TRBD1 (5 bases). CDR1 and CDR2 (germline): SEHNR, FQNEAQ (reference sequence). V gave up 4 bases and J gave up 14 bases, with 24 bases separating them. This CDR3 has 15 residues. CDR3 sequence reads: CASSSGGATESREFF. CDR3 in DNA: TGTGCCAGCAGCTCCGGTGGGGCTACGGAGAGTCGGGAGTTCTTC.

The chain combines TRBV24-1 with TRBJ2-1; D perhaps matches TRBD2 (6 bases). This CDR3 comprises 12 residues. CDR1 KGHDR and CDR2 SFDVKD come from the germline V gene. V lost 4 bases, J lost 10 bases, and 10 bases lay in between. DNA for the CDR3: TGTGCCACCAGTGAGGGCGGGATCGAGCAGTTCTTC. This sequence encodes CATSEGGIEQFF.

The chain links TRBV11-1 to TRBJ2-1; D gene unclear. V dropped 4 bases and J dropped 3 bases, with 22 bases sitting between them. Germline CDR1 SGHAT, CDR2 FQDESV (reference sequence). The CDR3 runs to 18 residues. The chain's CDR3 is CASSSRRNPHSNYNEQFF. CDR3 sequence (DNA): TGTGCCAGCAGCTCCCGCAGGAACCCACATTCAAACTACAATGAGCAGTTCTTC.

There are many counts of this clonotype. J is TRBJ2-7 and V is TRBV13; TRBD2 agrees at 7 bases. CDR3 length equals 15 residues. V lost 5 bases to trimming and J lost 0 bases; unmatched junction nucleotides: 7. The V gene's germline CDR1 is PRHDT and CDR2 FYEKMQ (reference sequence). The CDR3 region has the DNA TGTGCCAGCAGCATTAGCGGGCTAAGCTCCTACGAGCAGTACTTC. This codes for CASSISGLSSYEQYF.

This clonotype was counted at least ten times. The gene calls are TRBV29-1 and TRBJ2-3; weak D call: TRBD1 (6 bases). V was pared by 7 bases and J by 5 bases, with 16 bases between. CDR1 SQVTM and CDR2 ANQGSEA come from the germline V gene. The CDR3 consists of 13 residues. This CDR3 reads CSAGTNLRDTQYF. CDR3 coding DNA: TGCAGCGCCGGGACAAATCTACGAGATACGCAGTATTTT.

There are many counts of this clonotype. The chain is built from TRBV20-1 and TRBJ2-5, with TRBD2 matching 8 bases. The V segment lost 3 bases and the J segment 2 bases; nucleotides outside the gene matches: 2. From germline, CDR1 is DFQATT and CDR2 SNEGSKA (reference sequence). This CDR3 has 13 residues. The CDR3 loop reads CSASLAGQETQYF. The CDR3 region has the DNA TGCAGTGCTAGCTTAGCGGGACAAGAGACCCAGTACTTC.

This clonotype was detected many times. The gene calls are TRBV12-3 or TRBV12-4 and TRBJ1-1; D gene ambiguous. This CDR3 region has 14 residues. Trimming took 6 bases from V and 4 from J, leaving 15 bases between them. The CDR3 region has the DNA TGTGCCAGCAGCCAAGACTTAACGTCCACTGAAGCTTTCTTT. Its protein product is CASSQDLTSTEAFF.

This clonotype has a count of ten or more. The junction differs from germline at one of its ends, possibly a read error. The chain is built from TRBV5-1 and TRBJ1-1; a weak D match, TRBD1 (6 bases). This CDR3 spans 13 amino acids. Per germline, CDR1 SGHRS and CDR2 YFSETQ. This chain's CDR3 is CASRSGQNTEVFF. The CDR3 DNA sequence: TGCGCCAGCAGAAGTGGACAGAACACTGAAGTTTTCTTT.

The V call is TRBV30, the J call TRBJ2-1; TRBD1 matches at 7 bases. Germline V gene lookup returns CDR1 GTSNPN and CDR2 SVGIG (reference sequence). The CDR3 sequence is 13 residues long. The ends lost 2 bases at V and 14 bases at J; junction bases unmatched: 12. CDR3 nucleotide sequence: TGTGCCTGGAGTCCCCGCCCAGGGGGAGCGGAGTTCTTC. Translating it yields CAWSPRPGGAEFF.

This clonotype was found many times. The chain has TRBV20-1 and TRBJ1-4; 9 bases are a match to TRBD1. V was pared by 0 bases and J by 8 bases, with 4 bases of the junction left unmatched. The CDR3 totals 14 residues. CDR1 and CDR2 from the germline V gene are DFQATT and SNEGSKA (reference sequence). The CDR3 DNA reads TGCAGTGCTAGAGAGACAGGGGGAAGGGAAAAACTGTTTTTT. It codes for CSARETGGREKLFF.

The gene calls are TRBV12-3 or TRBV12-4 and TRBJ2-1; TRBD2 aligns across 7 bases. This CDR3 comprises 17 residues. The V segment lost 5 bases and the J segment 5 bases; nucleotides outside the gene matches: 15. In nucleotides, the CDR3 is TGTGCCAGCAGTCCACGAGATCCGGGACTAAAGGACAATGAGCAGTTCTTC. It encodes CASSPRDPGLKDNEQFF.

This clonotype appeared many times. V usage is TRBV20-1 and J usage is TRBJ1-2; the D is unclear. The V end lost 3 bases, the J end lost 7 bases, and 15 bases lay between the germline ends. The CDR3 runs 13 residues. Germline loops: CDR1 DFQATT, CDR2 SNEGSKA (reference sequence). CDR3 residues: CSASQGIVTGYTF. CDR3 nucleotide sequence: TGCAGTGCTAGTCAAGGGATAGTTACTGGCTACACCTTC.

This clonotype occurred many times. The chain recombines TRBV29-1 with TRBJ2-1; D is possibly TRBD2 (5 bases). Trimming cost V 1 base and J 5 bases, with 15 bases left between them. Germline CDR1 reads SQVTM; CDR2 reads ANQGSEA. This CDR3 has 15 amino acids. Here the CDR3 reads CSVEGRRASHNEQFF. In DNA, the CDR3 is TGCAGCGTTGAAGGCCGGCGGGCATCTCACAATGAGCAGTTCTTC.

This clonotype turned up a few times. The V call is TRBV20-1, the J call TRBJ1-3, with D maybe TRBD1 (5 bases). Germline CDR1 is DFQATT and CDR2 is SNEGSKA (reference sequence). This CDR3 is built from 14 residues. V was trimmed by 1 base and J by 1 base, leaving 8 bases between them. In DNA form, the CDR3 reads TGCAGTGCTAGAGGACAGTCATCTGGAAACACCATATATTTT. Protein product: CSARGQSSGNTIYF.

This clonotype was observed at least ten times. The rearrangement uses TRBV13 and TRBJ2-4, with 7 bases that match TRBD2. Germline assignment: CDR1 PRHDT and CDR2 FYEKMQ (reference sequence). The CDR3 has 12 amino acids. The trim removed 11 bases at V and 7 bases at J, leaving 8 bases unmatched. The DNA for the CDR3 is TGTGCCTGCGCAAGGGAGGGGAACATTCAGTACTTC. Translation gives CACAREGNIQYF.